The clone carrying this T cell receptor (beta chain) has just one count. These data originate in a study of cytomegalovirus exposure and HLA in healthy donors. The PCR contained 60 Vbeta and 13 Jbeta primers. Sequencing was performed with immunoSEQ multiplex PCR; in TCRdb, only in-frame clones are kept and a portion is missing. The sample includes approximately 140,000 clones, roughly 80% of them seen just once. The TCR comes from a male donor in good health and CMV-seronegative. Material: PBMCs.

The CDR3 here is CASSQETLDTLFYEQYF. The CDR3 bases are TGCGCCAGCAGCCAAGAAACGCTGGACACGTTGTTTTACGAGCAGTACTTC. This chain joins TRBV4-1 and TRBJ2-7; TRBD1 is a possible D gene (5 bases). The CDR3 contains 17 residues. The V and J ends lost 0 bases and 4 bases respectively, with 19 bases between them. Germline CDR1 MGHRA, CDR2 YSYEKL.